The 20 T cell receptor beta chains reported below all come from one sample, sequenced in a study of Graves' ophthalmopathy and Graves' hyperthyroidism. Investigators amplified TCR beta CDR3 regions from RNA transcripts. Amplification began with first-round RT-PCR using HTBI primers, then second-round multiplex PCR was performed. Each CDR3 protein is one row after TCRdb ran MiXCR on the multiplex PCR reads. The data show 600,000 to 650,000 distinct CDR3 sequences, about 20% seen once. Sequencing was carried out using peripheral blood. These receptors were obtained from a woman under 30 with stable Graves' hyperthyroidism. Some clones in this sample may be carry-over from other donors' samples.

This clonotype was observed at least ten times. This chain joins TRBV6-1 and TRBJ2-7, with D possibly being TRBD2 (6 bases). The germline CDR1 and CDR2 sequences are MNHNS and SASEGT. The length of the CDR3 is 15 residues. V lost 6 bases, J lost 3 bases, and 18 bases lay in between. CDR3 residues: CASRDGPGDLYEQYF. The CDR3 nucleotides read TGTGCCAGCAGGGATGGCCCGGGGGATCTCTACGAGCAGTACTTC.

The genes are TRBV27 and TRBJ1-2; a weak D match, TRBD1 (5 bases). V shed 0 bases and J shed 4 bases, with 15 bases lying between them. The germline gives CDR1 MNHEY, CDR2 SMNVEV (reference sequence). The CDR3 runs to 16 residues. The CDR3 sequence is CASSLSSQGWRYGYTF. CDR3 bases: TGTGCCAGCAGTTTATCCTCCCAGGGATGGCGCTATGGCTACACCTTC.

This clonotype came up many times. The rearrangement joins TRBV27 to TRBJ2-5, with D unresolved. Germline CDR1 reads MNHEY; CDR2 reads SMNVEV (reference sequence). Trimming took 3 bases from V and 2 from J, leaving 7 bases between them. CDR3 length: 13 amino acids. For the CDR3, the DNA is TGTGCCAGCAGTTTGGGTTGGCAAGAGACCCAGTACTTC. This gives the protein CASSLGWQETQYF.

Notes on this clonotype: The junction departs from germline at one end; a sequencing error may be responsible. The V gene is TRBV19, the J gene TRBJ2-4, with TRBD2 matching over 10 bases. Germline V lookup: CDR1 LNHDA, CDR2 SQIVND (reference sequence). The CDR3 is 14 amino acids. CDR3 amino acids: CASSMSSGRNIKYF. The CDR3 DNA reads as TGTGCCAGTAGTATGTCTAGCGGGAGAAACATTAAGTACTTC.

This clonotype was recorded at least ten times. V usage is TRBV20-1 and J usage is TRBJ1-5; D might be TRBD1 (6 bases). CDR1 is DFQATT and CDR2 is SNEGSKA in the germline V gene (reference sequence). Trimming shortened V by 6 bases and J by 4 bases, and 16 bases separated the two germline ends. This CDR3 has 14 residues. The CDR3: CSALQGKSNQPQHF. CDR3 nucleotides: TGCAGTGCCCTGCAGGGGAAGTCAAATCAGCCCCAGCATTTT.

This clonotype has at least ten counts. The V and J genes are TRBV6-2 or TRBV6-3 and TRBJ2-7; D ambiguous. The germline gives CDR1 MNHEY, CDR2 SVGEGT. Trimming left V 4 bases short and J 3 bases short, with 7 bases between. The CDR3 has 12 residues. The CDR3 DNA follows: TGTGCCAGCAGTTCCCTCGACTACGAGCAGTACTTC. Its protein is CASSSLDYEQYF.

This clonotype was picked up many times. Likely a read error: the CDR3 ends without its conserved phenylalanine or tryptophan. The chain employs TRBV12-3 or TRBV12-4 and TRBJ2-7; D unresolved. Trimming removed 7 bases from V and 1 base from J, with 17 bases in between. CDR3 length: 15 amino acids. The CDR3 sequence: CASKISPDGSYEQYL. As DNA, the CDR3 is TGTGCCAGCAAGATCTCACCGGACGGATCCTACGAGCAGTACCTC.

This clonotype was detected many times. The genes are TRBV4-1 and TRBJ2-7, with a weak D call TRBD1 (6 bases). CDR1 and CDR2 (germline): MGHRA, YSYEKL. CDR3 size: 14 residues. Trimming left V 4 bases short and J 1 base short, with 11 bases between. CDR3 sequence: CASSLTGLSYEQYF. CDR3 nucleotide sequence: TGCGCCAGCAGCCTAACAGGGTTGTCCTACGAGCAGTACTTC.

The table lists this clonotype with many counts. The chain is built from TRBV5-6 and TRBJ2-7; D may be TRBD1 or TRBD2 (5 bases each). This CDR3 region has 14 residues. Trimming took off 4 bases at V and 3 bases at J, with 14 bases between the two ends. Per germline, CDR1 SGHDT and CDR2 YYEEEE. CDR3 in DNA: TGTGCCAGCAGCCCAGGGACGGTGGTCTACGAGCAGTACTTC. This codes for CASSPGTVVYEQYF.

This clonotype was recorded many times. V is TRBV10-3 and J is TRBJ2-6; 11 bases line up with TRBD1. Per the germline V gene, CDR1 is ENHRY and CDR2 is SYGVKD. The J segment lost 0 bases and the V segment lost 8 bases, leaving 6 bases of the junction unmatched. CDR3 size: 17 residues. This chain's CDR3 is CAISSGQGDSGANVLTF. The CDR3 bases are TGTGCCATCTCGTCGGGACAGGGGGACTCTGGGGCCAACGTCCTGACTTTC.

In this sample, this clonotype turned up many times. The chain employs TRBV7-9 and TRBJ1-1; the D is unclear. The CDR3 is made up of 13 amino acids. The V gene's germline CDR1 is SEHNR and CDR2 FQNEAQ (reference sequence). Deletions cut 8 bases from V and 2 bases from J, with 12 bases between. CDR3 sequence reads: CASFYTLNTEAFF. The CDR3 DNA is TGTGCCAGCTTCTACACCCTAAACACTGAAGCTTTCTTT.

The chain has TRBV6-1 and TRBJ2-7; 10 bases match TRBD2. CDR3 length: 15 residues. Looked up from germline, CDR1 is MNHNS and CDR2 is SASEGT. Trimming at V came to 4 bases and at J to 5 bases, leaving 8 bases not matched to a gene. CDR3 nucleotide sequence: TGTGCCAGCAGTGGGAGCGGGAGGGCTCGGGACGAGCAGTACTTC. It specifies CASSGSGRARDEQYF.

The chain couples TRBV14 to TRBJ1-6; 9 bases are shared with TRBD1. This CDR3 has 17 residues. V shed 1 base, J shed 0 bases, and the junction held 1 base outside the gene matches. From germline, CDR1 is SGHDN and CDR2 FVKESK. CDR3 amino acids: CASSQATGGSYNSPLHF. CDR3 DNA: TGTGCCAGCAGCCAAGCGACAGGGGGCTCCTATAATTCACCCCTCCACTTT. Full variable domain (outside the CDR3, taken from reference TRBV14 and TRBJ1-6): EAGVTQFPSHSVIEKGQTVTLRCDPISGHDNLYWYRRVMGKEIKFLLHFVKESKQDESGMPNNRFLAERTGGTYSTLKVQPAELEDSGVYFCASSQATGGSYNSPLHFGNGTRLTVT.

This clonotype was counted at least ten times. The rearrangement links TRBV6-5 to TRBJ2-7; no reliable D call. The CDR3 spans 13 residues. The germline gives CDR1 MNHEY, CDR2 SVGAGI. V was cut by 6 bases and J by 2 bases, with 11 bases left in between. CDR3 protein: CASSKPGTYEQYF. The CDR3 nucleotides are TGTGCCAGCAGCAAGCCAGGCACCTACGAGCAGTACTTC.

This clonotype was found many times. CDR3 coding DNA: TGTGCCAGCAGCCTAAGCGTGACAGGCGGTTATGGCTACACCTTC. It is translated as CASSLSVTGGYGYTF. This chain connects TRBV28 to TRBJ1-2, with TRBD1 as a possible D gene (6 bases). The CDR3 contains 15 residues. Germline V gene lookup returns CDR1 MDHEN and CDR2 SYDVKM. The V and J ends lost 6 bases and 5 bases respectively, with 19 bases between them.

This clonotype was observed at least ten times. The rearrangement joins TRBV28 to TRBJ2-7, with a tentative D call TRBD2 (6 bases). From germline, CDR1 is MDHEN and CDR2 SYDVKM. Trimming removed 2 bases from V and 5 bases from J, with 13 bases in between. This CDR3 has 14 amino acids. The CDR3 bases are TGTGCCAGCAGTTTACTTTTTGGGGGGAACGAGCAGTACTTC. It is translated as CASSLLFGGNEQYF.

The chain couples TRBV20-1 to TRBJ1-5; 7 bases fit TRBD1. This CDR3 has 12 residues. V lost 2 bases to trimming and J lost 9 bases; unmatched junction nucleotides: 4. CDR1 and CDR2 from the germline V gene are DFQATT and SNEGSKA (reference sequence). As DNA, the CDR3 is TGCAGTGCTAGACAGGGGGGTTTGCCCCAGCATTTT. Encoded protein: CSARQGGLPQHF.

This clonotype was picked up many times. The rearrangement joins TRBV12-3 or TRBV12-4 to TRBJ2-5; possibly TRBD1 or TRBD2 for D (5 bases each). Trimming left V 1 base short and J 5 bases short, with 17 bases between. The CDR3 extends over 16 amino acids. CDR3 protein: CASSLVTASRRETQYF. CDR3 DNA: TGTGCCAGCAGTTTAGTGACAGCGTCCCGGAGGGAGACCCAGTACTTC.

This clonotype was recorded many times. The rearrangement links TRBV7-9 to TRBJ1-5, with 10 bases lining up with TRBD1. The CDR3 runs 15 residues. The germline CDR1 and CDR2 sequences are SEHNR and FQNEAQ (reference sequence). V trimming: 3 bases; J trimming: 2 bases; junction bases outside the gene matches: 1. In DNA form, the CDR3 reads TGTGCCAGCAGCTTGGGACAGGGGCGCAATCAGCCCCAGCATTTT. It translates to CASSLGQGRNQPQHF.

The gene calls are TRBV30 and TRBJ2-5, with D uncertain. Trimming left V 0 bases short and J 3 bases short, with 5 bases between. The CDR3 totals 12 residues. Germline V gives CDR1 GTSNPN, CDR2 SVGIG (reference sequence). CDR3 in DNA: TGTGCCTGGAGTGTGAGAAAAGAGACCCAGTACTTC. It specifies CAWSVRKETQYF.